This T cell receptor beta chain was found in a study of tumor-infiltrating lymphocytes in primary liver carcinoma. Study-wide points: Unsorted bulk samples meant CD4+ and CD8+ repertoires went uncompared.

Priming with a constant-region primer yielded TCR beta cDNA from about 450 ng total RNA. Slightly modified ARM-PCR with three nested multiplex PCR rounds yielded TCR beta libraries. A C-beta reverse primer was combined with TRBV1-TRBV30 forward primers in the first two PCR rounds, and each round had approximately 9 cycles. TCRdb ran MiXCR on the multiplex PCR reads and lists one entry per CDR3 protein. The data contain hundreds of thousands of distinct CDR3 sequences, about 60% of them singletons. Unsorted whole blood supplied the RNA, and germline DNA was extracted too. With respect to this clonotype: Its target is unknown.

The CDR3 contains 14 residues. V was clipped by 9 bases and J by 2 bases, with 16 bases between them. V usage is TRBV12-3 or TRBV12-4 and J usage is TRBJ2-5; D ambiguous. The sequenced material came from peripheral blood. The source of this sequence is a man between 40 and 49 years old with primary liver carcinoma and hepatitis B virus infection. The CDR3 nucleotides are TGTGCCAGTAGTCTTCTGACACCACAAGAGACCCAGTACTTC. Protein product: CASSLLTPQETQYF.